This TCR beta chain was identified in a study of CD8+ T cells in alopecia areata. The CDR3 runs 16 residues. The germline V gene has CDR1 SGDLS and CDR2 YYNGEE. With V trimmed by 0 bases and J by 7 bases, 11 bases remained unmatched. About this clone itself: Antigen specificity is unknown.

RNA was extracted and reverse transcribed into cDNA as the sequencing template. Libraries were prepared by immunoSEQ multiplex PCR; TCRdb keeps only in-frame clonotypes and omits some of them. The sample yields 200,000 or so clones, around 50% seen once. Whole-study results and caveats: In patients, TCRs were shared less clearly than in mice, and HLA may possibly be involved. Scalp samples also yield sequences from resident alphabeta T cells of normal skin. The study found higher clonality in lesional than normal scalp, especially in alopecia totalis/universalis.

The rearrangement links TRBV9 to TRBJ1-2; TRBD1 matches at 8 bases. The sequenced sample was CD8+ T cells sorted from blood. This receptor was obtained from a human donor in good health. The CDR3 here is CASSVGVIQGQGGYTF. The CDR3 nucleotides are TGTGCCAGCAGCGTAGGAGTGATACAAGGACAGGGTGGCTACACCTTC.